This T cell receptor (beta chain) was retrieved from a study of T-cell reconstitution after alpha-beta-depleted transplantation in children. Study-wide results and caveats: Surviving recipient cells, namely T cells and thymic progenitors, were the source of high day-60 TCRbeta diversity in some patients. Hyperexpanded clones declined; after one year, newly produced T cells mostly supplied diversity. About two months after transplant, alpha-beta T cells reportedly came from several hundred expanded graft clones.

TCRbeta library construction was performed incorporating unique molecular identifiers. TCRdb itself ran the PCR reads through MiXCR, one entry per CDR3 protein. The data contain around 800,000 distinct CDR3 sequences, about 15% of them seen just once; the ten biggest clones take up approximately 5%. The CDR3 sequence is 18 residues long. Germline trimming cut 3 bases from V and 0 bases from J; bases unmatched to any gene: 10. The germline CDR1 and CDR2 sequences are DFQATT and SNEGSKA (reference sequence). As regards this clonotype: Its antigen is unidentified.

The material sequenced was PBMCs, mostly from graft donor cells, taken 360 days after TCRalphabeta/CD19-depleted stem cell transplant. The TCR sequence derives from a male patient under 18 who had a stem cell transplant for acute lymphoblastic leukemia, so the T cells may come from the graft donor. The rearrangement joins TRBV20-1 to TRBJ1-5; 11 bases are shared with TRBD1. This chain's CDR3 is CSASDGQGAWFSNQPQHF. As DNA, the CDR3 is TGCAGTGCTAGTGACGGACAGGGGGCTTGGTTTAGCAATCAGCCCCAGCATTTT.